This passage covers 23 T cell receptor beta chains from one sample sequenced in a study of a mutant IDH1 vaccine in newly diagnosed glioma. Their cognate antigens are unknown. Time point given: week 35, safety follow-up. A single vaccine dose contained 300 ug of mutant IDH1 20-mer peptide, and topical imiquimod was used with it. The protocol was immunoSEQ multiplex PCR, while the TCRdb copy is restricted to in-frame clones and leaves out a portion. The table lists more than 35,000 clones, 81% of them singletons, with approximately 4.7% in the top ten. Sequencing used PBMCs, obtained from a glioma patient whose treatment included an IDH1 peptide vaccine. The receptors originated from a woman aged 40 to 49 with glioma. Some clones in this sample may be carry-over from other donors' samples.

This clone came up a few times. The rearrangement joins TRBV11-2 to TRBJ1-1; tentative D call: TRBD1 (6 bases). CDR1 SGHAT and CDR2 FQNNGV come from the germline V gene. There are 14 residues in the CDR3. Trimming cost V 5 bases and J 4 bases, with 14 bases left between them. The DNA for the CDR3 is TGTGCCAGCAGCGCACTCAGGGGTACCACTGAAGCTTTCTTT. Its translation: CASSALRGTTEAFF.

The V call is TRBV29-1, the J call TRBJ2-5, with unresolved D. This CDR3 contains 11 residues. Per the germline V gene, CDR1 is SQVTM and CDR2 is ANQGSEA. V dropped 0 bases and J dropped 5 bases, with 4 bases sitting between them. CDR3 sequence (DNA): TGCAGCGTTGAAGAACTGGAGACCCAGTACTTC. Protein sequence: CSVEELETQYF.

The chain uses TRBV7-9 and TRBJ2-7; TRBD1 matches at 8 bases. With V trimmed by 6 bases and J by 3 bases, 10 bases remained unmatched. The CDR3 has 15 residues. CDR1 is SEHNR and CDR2 is FQNEAQ in the germline V gene (reference sequence). CDR3 nucleotides: TGTGCCAGCAGGGTCCCCAGGGGGCGGAACTACGAGCAGTACTTC. The encoded protein is CASRVPRGRNYEQYF.

The CDR3 DNA reads as TGCGCCAGCAGCTTAGATGGCCAGGGTGGATGGGGCTACACCTTC. Protein sequence: CASSLDGQGGWGYTF. The chain is built from TRBV5-1 and TRBJ1-2; the D gene is possibly TRBD1 (5 bases). Trimming removed 2 bases at V and 8 bases at J, with 19 bases between. Germline assignment: CDR1 SGHRS and CDR2 YFSETQ. This CDR3 is 15 amino acids long.

The chain has TRBV14 and TRBJ2-3; 9 bases fit TRBD2. The CDR3 runs to 15 residues. Germline lookup yields CDR1 SGHDN and CDR2 FVKESK. V shed 5 bases and J 2 bases; nucleotides not matched to a gene: 5. CDR3 residues: CASSLTSGYTDTQYF. The CDR3 coding sequence is TGTGCCAGCAGCTTGACTAGCGGCTACACAGATACGCAGTATTTT.

The CDR3 sequence: CSARSGEPQHF. The CDR3 region has the DNA TGCAGTGCTAGGTCGGGTGAGCCCCAGCATTTT. The gene calls are TRBV20-1 and TRBJ1-5; no clear D gene. The V gene lost 3 bases and the J gene lost 8 bases, with 8 bases spanning the gap. The CDR3 extends over 11 amino acids. Germline V CDR1 and CDR2: DFQATT, SNEGSKA (reference sequence).

The chain carries TRBV29-1 and TRBJ1-4; 9 bases are a match to TRBD1. Germline V CDR1 and CDR2: SQVTM, ANQGSEA. J was trimmed by 6 bases and V by 1 base; bases with no gene match: 3. The CDR3 totals 14 residues. Written as DNA, the CDR3 is TGCAGCGTTGAAGTAGGGACAGGGCATGAAAAACTGTTTTTT. This gives the protein CSVEVGTGHEKLFF.

The CDR3 DNA is TGCGCCAGCAGGACAACTGGGGAGCGAACGCAGTATTTT. This codes for CASRTTGERTQYF. The chain combines TRBV5-1 with TRBJ2-3; TRBD2 is a possible D gene (5 bases). The V end lost 5 bases, the J end lost 9 bases, and 16 bases lay between the germline ends. Germline CDR1 and CDR2: SGHRS and YFSETQ. This CDR3 comprises 13 residues.

V usage is TRBV5-5 and J usage is TRBJ2-7; D gene uncertain. The germline V gene has CDR1 SGHKS and CDR2 YYEKEE (reference sequence). The CDR3 loop spans 18 amino acids. The V end lost 0 bases, the J end lost 3 bases, and 22 bases lay between the germline ends. The CDR3, as DNA: TGTGCCAGCAGCTTGGCCGCCGGTACCAAGCCGTGGGACTACGAGCAGTACTTC. Protein: CASSLAAGTKPWDYEQYF. Full variable domain (missing parts from reference TRBV5-5 and TRBJ2-7): DAGVTQSPTHLIKTRGQQVTLRCSPISGHKSVSWYQQVLGQGPQFIFQYYEKEERGRGNFPDRFSARQFPNYSSELNVNALLLGDSALYLCASSLAAGTKPWDYEQYFGPGTRLTVT.

The chain links TRBV4-3 to TRBJ2-5, with D maybe TRBD1 (5 bases). The V end lost 4 bases, the J end lost 0 bases, and 15 bases lay between the germline ends. The CDR3 has 16 amino acids. Germline V CDR1 and CDR2: LGHNA, YSLEER. The CDR3 reads CASSRAVTDYQETQYF. CDR3 nucleotide sequence: TGCGCCAGCAGCCGAGCCGTGACAGATTACCAAGAGACCCAGTACTTC.

The chain is built from TRBV9 and TRBJ2-5, with D perhaps matching TRBD2 (6 bases). Trimming took 3 bases from V and 4 from J, leaving 10 bases between them. Per the germline V gene, CDR1 is SGDLS and CDR2 is YYNGEE. The CDR3 consists of 13 residues. CDR3: CASSGGLRETQYF. As DNA, the CDR3 is TGTGCCAGCAGCGGGGGACTCAGAGAGACCCAGTACTTC.

The chain has TRBV6-5 and TRBJ2-7; D is ambiguous. Germline-derived CDR1 and CDR2 are MNHEY and SVGAGI. This CDR3 contains 16 residues. Trimming took off 0 bases at V and 3 bases at J, with 15 bases between the two ends. The CDR3 DNA reads TGTGCCAGCAGTTACTCATCCGGTAACACTGGCTACGAGCAGTACTTC. It translates to CASSYSSGNTGYEQYF.

V is TRBV25-1 and J is TRBJ1-2, with D maybe TRBD1 (5 bases). The CDR3 loop spans 12 amino acids. The germline gives CDR1 MGHDK, CDR2 SYGVNS. Trimming pared 2 bases from V and 8 bases from J, leaving 9 bases between. CDR3 protein: CASSEVGDGYTF. In DNA form, the CDR3 reads TGTGCCAGCAGTGAAGTTGGGGACGGCTACACCTTC.

This rearrangement joins TRBV5-5 to TRBJ1-2; 8 bases map to TRBD1. Unmatched junction bases numbered 6, after V lost 1 base and J lost 4 bases. The CDR3 totals 15 residues. Germline CDR1 and CDR2: SGHKS and YYEKEE (reference sequence). CDR3 region: CASSLPQGALYGYTF. CDR3 DNA sequence: TGTGCCAGCAGCTTGCCGCAGGGGGCTCTCTATGGCTACACCTTC.

The chain couples TRBV14 to TRBJ2-3, with 9 bases matching TRBD2. Germline assignment: CDR1 SGHDN and CDR2 FVKESK. The trim removed 4 bases at V and 6 bases at J, leaving 8 bases unmatched. This CDR3 contains 15 residues. CDR3 sequence: CASSPGTSSYDTQYF. The DNA for the CDR3 is TGTGCCAGCAGCCCCGGGACTAGCTCATATGATACGCAGTATTTT.

The chain recombines TRBV6-1 with TRBJ1-2, with D possibly matching TRBD1 (6 bases). V was clipped by 7 bases and J by 0 bases, with 12 bases between them. The CDR3 sequence is 14 residues long. Germline values: CDR1 MNHNS, CDR2 SASEGT. CDR3 sequence reads: CASTEGGTNYGYTF. The CDR3 DNA reads as TGTGCCAGCACCGAAGGGGGTACTAACTATGGCTACACCTTC.

The rearrangement links TRBV25-1 to TRBJ2-7, with TRBD2 matching over 8 bases. The CDR3 totals 12 residues. Unmatched junction bases numbered 10, after V lost 8 bases and J lost 10 bases. CDR1 MGHDK and CDR2 SYGVNS come from the germline V gene. The CDR3 coding sequence is TGTGCCAGCGCGAGGACTAGCCTGAAACAGTACTTC. It specifies CASARTSLKQYF.

The chain employs TRBV28 and TRBJ1-2; possible D gene TRBD1, 5 bases. The CDR3 runs to 13 residues. Germline V CDR1 and CDR2: MDHEN, SYDVKM. Between the trimmed V and J ends, which lost 8 bases and 1 base, there was a span of 11 bases. The CDR3 sequence is CASWGTDNYGYTF. The CDR3, as DNA: TGTGCCAGCTGGGGGACGGATAACTATGGCTACACCTTC.

The J gene is TRBJ2-4, the V gene TRBV28; 9 nucleotides match TRBD1. Germline loops: CDR1 MDHEN, CDR2 SYDVKM. This CDR3 is built from 14 residues. J was trimmed by 6 bases and V by 7 bases; bases with no gene match: 7. CDR3 sequence: CASTPGTGLNIQYF. As DNA, the CDR3 is TGTGCCAGCACCCCAGGGACAGGGCTAAACATTCAGTACTTC.

The chain employs TRBV27 and TRBJ1-4; no definite D call. The CDR3 length is 13 residues. CDR1 and CDR2 (germline): MNHEY, SMNVEV (reference sequence). Trimming took off 2 bases at V and 5 bases at J, with 6 bases between the two ends. The chain's CDR3 is CASSLVRNEKLFF. DNA of the CDR3: TGTGCCAGCAGTTTAGTTAGGAATGAAAAACTGTTTTTT.

The V gene is TRBV2, the J gene TRBJ1-4, with no clear D. The germline CDR1 and CDR2 sequences are SNHLY and FYNNEI. The length of the CDR3 is 13 residues. Trimming cost V 3 bases and J 10 bases, with 12 bases left between them. The DNA for the CDR3 is TGTGCCAGCAGTGATAGCGGGGAACGAAAACTGTTTTTT. Amino acids: CASSDSGERKLFF.

The V gene is TRBV7-9, the J gene TRBJ2-1; D gene unclear. This CDR3 is built from 15 residues. Deletions cut 0 bases from V and 6 bases from J, with 12 bases between. Germline CDR1 is SEHNR and CDR2 is FQNEAQ (reference sequence). The chain's CDR3 is CASSLAVPPRNEQFF. For the CDR3, the DNA is TGTGCCAGCAGCTTAGCTGTACCCCCTCGCAATGAGCAGTTCTTC. Based on the CDR3 plus reference TRBV7-9 and TRBJ2-1, the full variable domain is DTGVSQNPRHKITKRGQNVTFRCDPISEHNRLYWYRQTLGQGPEFLTYFQNEAQLEKSRLLSDRFSAERPKGSFSTLEIQRTEQGDSAMYLCASSLAVPPRNEQFFGPGTRLTVL.

The chain joins TRBV5-1 to TRBJ2-3, with D perhaps TRBD2 (6 bases). V was pared by 3 bases and J by 0 bases, with 14 bases between. Per germline, CDR1 SGHRS and CDR2 YFSETQ. The CDR3 length is 16 residues. DNA for the CDR3: TGCGCCAGCAGCTGGCCGGGGCGGGGAAGCACAGATACGCAGTATTTT. Its protein is CASSWPGRGSTDTQYF.